The clone carrying this T cell receptor (beta chain) was seen a single time. Per the authors' pipeline: Amplification of reference gene primers was used by the study to estimate nucleated cell counts. This table comes from immunoSEQ multiplex PCR, and its TCRdb copy is limited to in-frame clones, with some not included. Clonal size and the V and J genes are those of that table, whereas D and trimming came from the DNA. This table has approximately 500,000 clones, 70% to 90% appearing once. This specimen comes from a study of blood T cell repertoires in COVID-19. With 7 bases clipped from V and 7 bases from J, the junction kept 10 bases outside the gene matches. The CDR3 sequence is 13 residues long.

Sequenced input: peripheral blood. This receptor was obtained from a woman between 45 and 65 years old with COVID-19, enrolled during active disease. The chain combines TRBV12-3 or TRBV12-4 with TRBJ2-7; 7 nucleotides agree with TRBD1. CDR3 nucleotides: TGTGCCAGCAAGGGGACAGATTCCTTAGAGCAGTACTTC. Its protein is CASKGTDSLEQYF.